This TCR beta chain was observed in a study of control samples from healthy donors and cancer patients. The V end lost 0 bases, the J end lost 4 bases, and 7 bases lay between the germline ends. The CDR3 sequence is 14 residues long. Germline V gene sequence: CDR1 SGHRS, CDR2 YFSETQ. The protocol was immunoSEQ multiplex PCR, while the TCRdb copy is restricted to in-frame clones and leaves out a portion. The table has roughly 95,000 clones, just under 95% seen once; the top ten hold 3%. V usage is TRBV5-1 and J usage is TRBJ1-4, with D unresolved. The sequenced sample consisted of blood. This TCR derives from a human donor in good health. The donor label of this sample is uncertain. The chain's CDR3 is CASSLGLINEKLFF. As DNA, the CDR3 is TGCGCCAGCAGCTTGGGGTTAATTAATGAAAAACTGTTTTTT.